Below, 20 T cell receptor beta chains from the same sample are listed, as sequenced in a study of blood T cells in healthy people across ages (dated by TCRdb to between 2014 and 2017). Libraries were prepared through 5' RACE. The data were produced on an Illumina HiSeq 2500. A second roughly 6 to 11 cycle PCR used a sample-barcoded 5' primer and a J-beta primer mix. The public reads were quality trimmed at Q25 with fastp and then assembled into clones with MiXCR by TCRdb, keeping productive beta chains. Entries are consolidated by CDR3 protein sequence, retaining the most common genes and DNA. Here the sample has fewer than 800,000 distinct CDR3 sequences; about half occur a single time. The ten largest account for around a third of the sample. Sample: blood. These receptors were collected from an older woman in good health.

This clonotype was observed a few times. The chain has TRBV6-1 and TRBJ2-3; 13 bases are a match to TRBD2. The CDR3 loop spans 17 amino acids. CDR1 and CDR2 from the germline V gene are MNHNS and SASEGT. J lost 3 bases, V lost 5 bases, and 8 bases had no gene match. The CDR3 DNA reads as TGTGCCAGCAGTCTCCGGACTAGCGGGAGTGGTACAGATACGCAGTATTTT. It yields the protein CASSLRTSGSGTDTQYF.

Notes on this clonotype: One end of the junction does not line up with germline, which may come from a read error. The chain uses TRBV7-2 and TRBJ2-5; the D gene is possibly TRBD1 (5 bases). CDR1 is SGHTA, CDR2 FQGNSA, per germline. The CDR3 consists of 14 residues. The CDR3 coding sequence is TGTGCCAGCAGCAAAGCCAGGGTCCAAGAGACCCGGTACTTC. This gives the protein CASSKARVQETRYF. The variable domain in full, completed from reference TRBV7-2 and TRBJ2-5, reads GAGVSQSPSNKVTEKGKDVELRCDPISGHTALYWYRQSLGQGLEFLIYFQGNSAPDKSGLPSDRFSAERTGGSVSTLTIQRTQQEDSAVYLCASSKARVQETRYFGPGTRLLVL.

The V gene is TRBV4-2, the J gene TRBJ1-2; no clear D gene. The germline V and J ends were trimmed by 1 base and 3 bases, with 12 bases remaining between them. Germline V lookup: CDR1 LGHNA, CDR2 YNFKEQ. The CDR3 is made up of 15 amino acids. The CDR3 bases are TGTGCCAGCAGCCAAGGAACGGAACGGGACTATGGCTACACCTTC. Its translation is CASSQGTERDYGYTF.

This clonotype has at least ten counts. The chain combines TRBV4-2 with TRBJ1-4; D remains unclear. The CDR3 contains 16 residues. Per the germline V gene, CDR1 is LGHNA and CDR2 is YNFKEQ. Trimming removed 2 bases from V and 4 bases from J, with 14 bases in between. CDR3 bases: TGTGCCAGCAGCCAACATTATCAAATCCATAATGAAAAACTGTTTTTT. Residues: CASSQHYQIHNEKLFF.

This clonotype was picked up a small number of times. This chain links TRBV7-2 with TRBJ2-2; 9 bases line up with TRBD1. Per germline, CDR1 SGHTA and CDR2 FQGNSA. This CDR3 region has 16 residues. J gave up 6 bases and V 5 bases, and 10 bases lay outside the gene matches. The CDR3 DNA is TGTGCCAGCAGCGAACCGGGACAGGGACATTCCGGGGAGCTGTTTTTT. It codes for CASSEPGQGHSGELFF. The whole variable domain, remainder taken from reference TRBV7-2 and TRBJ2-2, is GAGVSQSPSNKVTEKGKDVELRCDPISGHTALYWYRQSLGQGLEFLIYFQGNSAPDKSGLPSDRFSAERTGGSVSTLTIQRTQQEDSAVYLCASSEPGQGHSGELFFGEGSRLTVL.

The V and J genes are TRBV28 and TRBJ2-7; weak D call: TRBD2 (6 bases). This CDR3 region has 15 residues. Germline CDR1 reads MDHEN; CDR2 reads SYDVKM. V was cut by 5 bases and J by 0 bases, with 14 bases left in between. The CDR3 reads CASSPTAGHSYEQYF. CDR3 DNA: TGTGCCAGCAGTCCTACAGCGGGTCACTCCTACGAGCAGTACTTC.

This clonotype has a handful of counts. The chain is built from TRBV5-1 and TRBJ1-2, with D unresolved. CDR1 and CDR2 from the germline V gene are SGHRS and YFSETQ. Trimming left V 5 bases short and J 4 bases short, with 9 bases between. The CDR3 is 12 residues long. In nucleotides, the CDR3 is TGCGCCAGCAGTTCCGAATTCTATGGCTACACCTTC. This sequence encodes CASSSEFYGYTF.

CDR3 DNA sequence: TGTGCCAGCTCACCACCGGGTCTCTCTGGAAACACCATATATTTT. This sequence encodes CASSPPGLSGNTIYF. The chain uses TRBV18 and TRBJ1-3; D unclear. Germline values: CDR1 KGHSH, CDR2 LQKENI. The CDR3 runs to 15 residues. The ends were cut back, 0 bases at V and 0 bases at J, with 6 bases in the middle.

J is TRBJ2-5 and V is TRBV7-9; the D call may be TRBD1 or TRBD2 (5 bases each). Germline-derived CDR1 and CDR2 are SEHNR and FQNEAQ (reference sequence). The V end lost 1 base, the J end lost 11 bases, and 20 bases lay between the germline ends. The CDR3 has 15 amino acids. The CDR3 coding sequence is TGTGCCAGCAGCTTAGGGTCGGGGCGCCTGAATGAGCAGTACTTC. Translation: CASSLGSGRLNEQYF.

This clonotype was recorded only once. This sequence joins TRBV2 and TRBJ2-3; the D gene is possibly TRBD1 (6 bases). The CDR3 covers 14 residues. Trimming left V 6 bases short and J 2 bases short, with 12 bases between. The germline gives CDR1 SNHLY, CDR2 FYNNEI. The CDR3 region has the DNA TGTGCCAGCAGGAGGACAGATCCCACAGATACGCAGTATTTT. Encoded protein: CASRRTDPTDTQYF.

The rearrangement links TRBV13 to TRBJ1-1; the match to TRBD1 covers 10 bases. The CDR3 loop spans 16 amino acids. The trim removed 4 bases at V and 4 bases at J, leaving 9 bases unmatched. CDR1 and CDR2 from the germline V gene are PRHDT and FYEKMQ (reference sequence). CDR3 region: CASSSRRTGGITEAFF. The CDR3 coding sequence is TGTGCCAGCAGCTCGAGACGGACAGGGGGAATCACTGAAGCTTTCTTT.

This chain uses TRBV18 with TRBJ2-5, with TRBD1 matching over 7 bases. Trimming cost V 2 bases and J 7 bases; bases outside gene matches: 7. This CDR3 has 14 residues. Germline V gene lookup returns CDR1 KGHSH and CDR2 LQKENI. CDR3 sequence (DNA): TGTGCCAGCTCACCAGAGGGGGCGTATGGGACCCAGTACTTC. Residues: CASSPEGAYGTQYF. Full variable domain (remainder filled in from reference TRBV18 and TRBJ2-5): NAGVMQNPRHLVRRRGQEARLRCSPMKGHSHVYWYRQLPEEGLKFMVYLQKENIIDESGMPKERFSAEFPKEGPSILRIQQVVRGDSAAYFCASSPEGAYGTQYFGPGTRLLVL.

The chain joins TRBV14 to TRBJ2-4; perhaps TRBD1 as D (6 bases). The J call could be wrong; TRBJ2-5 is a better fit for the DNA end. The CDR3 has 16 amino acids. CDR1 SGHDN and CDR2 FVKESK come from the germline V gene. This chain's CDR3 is CASSPTGHLLQETQYF. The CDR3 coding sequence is TGTGCCAGCAGCCCCACGGGACACCTCCTTCAAGAGACCCAGTACTTC.

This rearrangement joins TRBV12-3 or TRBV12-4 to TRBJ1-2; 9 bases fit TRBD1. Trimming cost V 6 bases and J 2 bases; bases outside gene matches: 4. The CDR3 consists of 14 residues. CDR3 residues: CASRQGAANYGYTF. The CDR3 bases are TGTGCCAGCAGACAGGGGGCTGCCAACTATGGCTACACCTTC.

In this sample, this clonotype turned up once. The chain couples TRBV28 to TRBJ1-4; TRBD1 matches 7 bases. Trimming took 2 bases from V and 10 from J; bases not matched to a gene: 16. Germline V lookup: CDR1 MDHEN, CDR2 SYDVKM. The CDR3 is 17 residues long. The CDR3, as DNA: TGTGCCAGCAGTTTAATGCAAGGGGGCTCAAGTCAGGGAAAACTGTTTTTT. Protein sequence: CASSLMQGGSSQGKLFF.

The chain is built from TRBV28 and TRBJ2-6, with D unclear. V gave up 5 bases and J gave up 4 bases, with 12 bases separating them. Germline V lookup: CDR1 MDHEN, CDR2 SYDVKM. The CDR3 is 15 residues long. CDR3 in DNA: TGTGCCAGCAGTGCCCCCGGCGGAGGGGCCAACGTCCTGACTTTC. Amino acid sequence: CASSAPGGGANVLTF.

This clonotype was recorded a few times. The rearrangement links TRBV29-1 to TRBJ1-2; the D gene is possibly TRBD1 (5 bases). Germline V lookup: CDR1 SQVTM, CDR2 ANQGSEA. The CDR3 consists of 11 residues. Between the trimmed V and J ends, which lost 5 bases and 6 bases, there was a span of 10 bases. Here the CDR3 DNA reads TGCAGCGTTCCCGGGGGAGATGGCTACACCTTC. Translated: CSVPGGDGYTF.

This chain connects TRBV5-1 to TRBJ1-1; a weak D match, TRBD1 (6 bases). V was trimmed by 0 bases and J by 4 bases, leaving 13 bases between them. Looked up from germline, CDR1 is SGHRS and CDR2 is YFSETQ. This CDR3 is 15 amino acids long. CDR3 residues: CASSLEGGWVTEAFF. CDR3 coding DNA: TGCGCCAGCAGCTTGGAAGGGGGTTGGGTCACTGAAGCTTTCTTT. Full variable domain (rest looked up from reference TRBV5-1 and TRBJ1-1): KAGVTQTPRYLIKTRGQQVTLSCSPISGHRSVSWYQQTPGQGLQFLFEYFSETQRNKGNFPGRFSGRQFSNSRSEMNVSTLELGDSALYLCASSLEGGWVTEAFFGQGTRLTVV.

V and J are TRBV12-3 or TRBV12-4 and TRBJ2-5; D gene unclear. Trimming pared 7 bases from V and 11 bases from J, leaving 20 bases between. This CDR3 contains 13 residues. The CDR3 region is CASTDTNSYKQYF. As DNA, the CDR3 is TGTGCCAGCACCGATACTAATTCCTACAAGCAGTACTTC.

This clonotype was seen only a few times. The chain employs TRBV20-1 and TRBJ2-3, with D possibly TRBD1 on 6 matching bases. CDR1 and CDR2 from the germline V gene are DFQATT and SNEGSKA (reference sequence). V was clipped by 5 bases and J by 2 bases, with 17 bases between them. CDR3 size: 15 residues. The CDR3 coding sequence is TGCAGTGCTCGCACGGGACACGAGCCCACAGATACGCAGTATTTT. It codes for CSARTGHEPTDTQYF.